Sequencing of this T cell receptor beta chain was carried out in a study of cytomegalovirus exposure and HLA in healthy donors. About this clone itself: Its cognate antigen is unknown.

PCR was performed using 60 Vbeta and 13 Jbeta primers. Using immunoSEQ multiplex PCR, the repertoire was profiled, and TCRdb retains in-frame clones only, with some absent. The table has roughly 95,000 clones, approximately 80% seen once; the top ten hold less than 6%. Study-wide results and caveats: A few V segments could not be told apart, such as TRBV6-2 and TRBV6-3, and were left out. In an earlier analysis, in some 500 donors, most V segments appeared productive either ~90% or ~30% of the time.

Everyone who donated was a healthy bone marrow donor. The J segment lost 4 bases and the V segment lost 0 bases, leaving 6 bases of the junction unmatched. Germline CDR1 is LNHDA and CDR2 is SQIVND (reference sequence). The CDR3 is made up of 16 amino acids. The sequenced sample consisted of PBMCs. The TCR originated in a man younger than 40 in good health and CMV-seropositive. The chain uses TRBV19 and TRBJ2-1; 7 bases are a match to TRBD1. The DNA for the CDR3 is TGTGCCAGTAGTATAGAAGGGACAGCAATTTACAATGAGCAGTTCTTC. Encoded protein: CASSIEGTAIYNEQFF. The variable domain in full, with the rest retrieved from reference TRBV19 and TRBJ2-1, is DGGITQSPKYLFRKEGQNVTLSCEQNLNHDAMYWYRQDPGQGLRLIYYSQIVNDFQKGDIAEGYSVSREKKESFPLTVTSAQKNPTAFYLCASSIEGTAIYNEQFFGPGTRLTVL.